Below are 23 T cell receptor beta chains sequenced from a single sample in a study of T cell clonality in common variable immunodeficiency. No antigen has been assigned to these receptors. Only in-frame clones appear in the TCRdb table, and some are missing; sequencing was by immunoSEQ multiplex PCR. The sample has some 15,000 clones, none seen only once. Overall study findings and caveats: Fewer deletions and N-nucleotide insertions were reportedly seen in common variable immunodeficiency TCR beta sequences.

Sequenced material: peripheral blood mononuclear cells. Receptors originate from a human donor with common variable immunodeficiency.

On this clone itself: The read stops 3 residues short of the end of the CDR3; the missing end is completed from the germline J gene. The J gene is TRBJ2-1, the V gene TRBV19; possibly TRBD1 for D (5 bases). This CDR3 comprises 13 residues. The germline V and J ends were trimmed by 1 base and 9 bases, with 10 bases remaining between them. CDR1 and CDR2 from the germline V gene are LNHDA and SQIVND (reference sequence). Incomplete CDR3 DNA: TGTGCCAGTAGTATAGGGACAACGGGTGAG. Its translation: CASSIGTTGE. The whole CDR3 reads CASSIGTTGEQFF.

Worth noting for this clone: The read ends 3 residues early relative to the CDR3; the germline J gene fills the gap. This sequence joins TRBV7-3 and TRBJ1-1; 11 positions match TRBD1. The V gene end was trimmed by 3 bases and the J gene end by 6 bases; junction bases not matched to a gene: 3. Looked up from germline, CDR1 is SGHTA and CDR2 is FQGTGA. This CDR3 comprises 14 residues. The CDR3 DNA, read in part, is TGTGCCAGCAGCTTGGACAGGGGGCGATCTGAA. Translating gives CASSLDRGRSE. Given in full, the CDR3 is CASSLDRGRSEAFF.

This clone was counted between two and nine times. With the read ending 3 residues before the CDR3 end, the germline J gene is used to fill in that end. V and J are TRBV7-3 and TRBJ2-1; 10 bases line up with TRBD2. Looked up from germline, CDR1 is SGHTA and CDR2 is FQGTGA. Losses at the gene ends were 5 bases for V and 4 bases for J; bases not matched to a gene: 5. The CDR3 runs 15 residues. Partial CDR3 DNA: TGTGCCAGCAGCCCCAAGCGGGGGGGATACAATGAG. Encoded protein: CASSPKRGGYNE. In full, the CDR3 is CASSPKRGGYNEQFF. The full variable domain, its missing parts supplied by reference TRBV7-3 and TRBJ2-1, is GAGVSQTPSNKVTEKGKYVELRCDPISGHTALYWYRQSLGQGPEFLIYFQGTGAADDSGLPNDRFFAVRPEGSVSTLKIQRTERGDSAVYLCASSPKRGGYNEQFFGPGTRLTVL.

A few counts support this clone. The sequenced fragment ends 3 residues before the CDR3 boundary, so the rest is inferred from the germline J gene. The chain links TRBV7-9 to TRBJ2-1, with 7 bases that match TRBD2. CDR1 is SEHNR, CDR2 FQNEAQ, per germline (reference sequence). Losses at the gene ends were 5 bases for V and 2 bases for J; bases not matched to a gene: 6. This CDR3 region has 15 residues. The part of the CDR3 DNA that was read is TGTGCCAGCAGCCTCCAGCGGGAAGCCTACAATGAG. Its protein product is CASSLQREAYNE. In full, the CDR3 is CASSLQREAYNEQFF.

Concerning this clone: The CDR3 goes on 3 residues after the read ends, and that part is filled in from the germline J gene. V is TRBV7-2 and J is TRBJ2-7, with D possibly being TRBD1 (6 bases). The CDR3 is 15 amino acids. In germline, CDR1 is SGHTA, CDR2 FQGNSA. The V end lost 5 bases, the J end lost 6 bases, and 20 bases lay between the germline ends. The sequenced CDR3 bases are TGTGCCAGCAGCCAAGATACGGGACGAGGGGGCGAG. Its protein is CASSQDTGRGGE. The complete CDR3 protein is CASSQDTGRGGEQYF. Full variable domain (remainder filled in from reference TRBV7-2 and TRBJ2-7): GAGVSQSPSNKVTEKGKDVELRCDPISGHTALYWYRQSLGQGLEFLIYFQGNSAPDKSGLPSDRFSAERTGGSVSTLTIQRTQQEDSAVYLCASSQDTGRGGEQYFGPGTRLTVT.

Incomplete CDR3 DNA: TGTGCCAGCAGCTGGGACGGGGGGTACGAG. Amino acids: CASSWDGGYE. The entire CDR3 reads CASSWDGGYEQYF. The rearrangement uses TRBV11-2 and TRBJ2-7; 7 bases fit TRBD2. The observed sequence ends 3 residues before the CDR3 terminus, with the missing tail filled in from the germline J gene. CDR1 is SGHAT, CDR2 FQNNGV, per germline. The CDR3 runs to 13 residues. The J segment lost 4 bases and the V segment lost 4 bases, leaving 4 bases of the junction unmatched. Supplemented by reference TRBV11-2 and TRBJ2-7, the full variable domain reads EAGVAQSPRYKIIEKRQSVAFWCNPISGHATLYWYQQILGQGPKLLIQFQNNGVVDDSQLPKDRFSAERLKGVDSTLKIQPAKLEDSAVYLCASSWDGGYEQYFGPGTRLTVT.

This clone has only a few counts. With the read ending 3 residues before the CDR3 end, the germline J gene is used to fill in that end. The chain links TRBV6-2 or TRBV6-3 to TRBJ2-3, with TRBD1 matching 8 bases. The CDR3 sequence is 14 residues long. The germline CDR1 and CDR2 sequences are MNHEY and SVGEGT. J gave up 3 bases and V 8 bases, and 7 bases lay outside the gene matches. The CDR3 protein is CASEGDRSTDTQYF. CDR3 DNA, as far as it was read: TGTGCCAGCGAAGGGGACAGGAGTACAGATACG.

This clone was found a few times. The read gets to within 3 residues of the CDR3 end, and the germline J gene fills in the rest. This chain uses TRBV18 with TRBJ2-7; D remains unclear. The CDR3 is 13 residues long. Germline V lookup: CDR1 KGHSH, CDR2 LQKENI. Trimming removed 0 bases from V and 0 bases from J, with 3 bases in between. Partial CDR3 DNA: TGTGCCAGCTCACCACCTAGCTCCTACGAG. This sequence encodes CASSPPSSYE. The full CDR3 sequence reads CASSPPSSYEQYF.

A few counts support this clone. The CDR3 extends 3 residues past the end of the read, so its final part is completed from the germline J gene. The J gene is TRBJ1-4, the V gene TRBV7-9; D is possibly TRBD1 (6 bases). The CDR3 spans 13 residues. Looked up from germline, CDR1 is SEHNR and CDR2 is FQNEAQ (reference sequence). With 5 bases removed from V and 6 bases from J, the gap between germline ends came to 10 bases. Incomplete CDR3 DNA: TGTGCCAGCAGCCGAGGGGGAGATGAAAAA. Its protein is CASSRGGDEK. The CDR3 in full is CASSRGGDEKLFF.

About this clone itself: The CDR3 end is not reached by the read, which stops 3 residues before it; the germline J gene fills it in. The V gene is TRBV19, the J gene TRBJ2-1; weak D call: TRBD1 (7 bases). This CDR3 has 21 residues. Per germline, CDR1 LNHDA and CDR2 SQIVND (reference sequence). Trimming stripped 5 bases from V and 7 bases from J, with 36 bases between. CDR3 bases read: TGTGCCAGTAGTTATCCAGGGACAGACCCTAGGTGGGGGGCCCTCTGGAATGAG. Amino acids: CASSYPGTDPRWGALWNE. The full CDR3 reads CASSYPGTDPRWGALWNEQFF.

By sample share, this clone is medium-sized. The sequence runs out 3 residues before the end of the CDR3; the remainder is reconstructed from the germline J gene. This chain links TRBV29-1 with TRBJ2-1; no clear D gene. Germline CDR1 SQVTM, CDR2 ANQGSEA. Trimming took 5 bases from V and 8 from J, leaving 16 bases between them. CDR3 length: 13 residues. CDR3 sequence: CSVSLAPLYEQFF. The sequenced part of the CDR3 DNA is TGCAGCGTTAGTTTAGCCCCCCTATATGAG.

CDR3 region: CASSTERGYGYTDTQYF. The sequenced part of the CDR3 DNA is TGTGCCAGTAGTACCGAGCGGGGGTACGGTTACACAGATACG. The V gene is TRBV19, the J gene TRBJ2-3; 8 nucleotides line up with TRBD2. The read finishes 3 residues shy of the CDR3 end, and the germline J gene is used to complete it. The germline gives CDR1 LNHDA, CDR2 SQIVND (reference sequence). CDR3 length: 17 amino acids. V shed 4 bases and J 2 bases; nucleotides not matched to a gene: 11.

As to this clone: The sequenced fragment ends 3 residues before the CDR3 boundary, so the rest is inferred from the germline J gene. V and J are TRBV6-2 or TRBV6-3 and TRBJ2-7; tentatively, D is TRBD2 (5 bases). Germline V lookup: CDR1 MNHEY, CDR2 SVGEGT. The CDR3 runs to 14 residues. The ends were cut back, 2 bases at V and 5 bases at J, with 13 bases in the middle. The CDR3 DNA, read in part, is TGTGCCAGCAGTTACCTCAATTCGAGGGACGAG. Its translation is CASSYLNSRDE. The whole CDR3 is CASSYLNSRDEQYF.

The sequenced part of the CDR3 DNA is TGTGCCAGTAGTATAGGGAGACGAATGACATACAATGAG. This gives the protein CASSIGRRMTYNE. In full, the CDR3 is CASSIGRRMTYNEQFF. The chain has TRBV19 and TRBJ2-1; D remains unclear. The observed sequence ends 3 residues before the CDR3 terminus, with the missing tail filled in from the germline J gene. CDR1 is LNHDA and CDR2 is SQIVND in the germline V gene (reference sequence). The CDR3 totals 16 residues. V dropped 1 base and J dropped 4 bases, with 14 bases sitting between them.

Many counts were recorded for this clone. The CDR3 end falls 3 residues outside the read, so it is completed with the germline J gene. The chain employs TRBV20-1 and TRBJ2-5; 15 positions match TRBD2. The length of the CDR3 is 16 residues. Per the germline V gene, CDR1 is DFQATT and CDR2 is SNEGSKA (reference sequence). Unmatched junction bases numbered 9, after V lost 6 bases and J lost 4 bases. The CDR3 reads CSAGTGTSGGRETQYF. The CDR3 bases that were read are TGCAGTGCGGGAACCGGGACTAGCGGGGGGCGAGAGACC.

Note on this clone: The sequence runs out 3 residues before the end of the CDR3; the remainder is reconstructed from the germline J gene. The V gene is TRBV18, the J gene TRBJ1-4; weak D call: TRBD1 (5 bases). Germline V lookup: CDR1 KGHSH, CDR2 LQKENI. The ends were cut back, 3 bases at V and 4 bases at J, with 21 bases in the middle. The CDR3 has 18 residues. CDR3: CASSPQSNYRGVNEKLFF. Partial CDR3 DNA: TGTGCCAGCTCACCGCAGTCGAACTACAGAGGGGTTAATGAAAAA.

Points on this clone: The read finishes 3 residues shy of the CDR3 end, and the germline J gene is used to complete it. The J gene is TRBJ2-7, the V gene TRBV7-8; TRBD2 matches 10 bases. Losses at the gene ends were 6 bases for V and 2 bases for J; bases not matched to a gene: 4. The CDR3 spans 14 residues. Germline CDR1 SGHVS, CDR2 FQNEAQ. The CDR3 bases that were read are TGTGCCAGCAGTAAAGCGGGGGGGACCTACGAG. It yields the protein CASSKAGGTYE. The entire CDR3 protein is CASSKAGGTYEQYF.

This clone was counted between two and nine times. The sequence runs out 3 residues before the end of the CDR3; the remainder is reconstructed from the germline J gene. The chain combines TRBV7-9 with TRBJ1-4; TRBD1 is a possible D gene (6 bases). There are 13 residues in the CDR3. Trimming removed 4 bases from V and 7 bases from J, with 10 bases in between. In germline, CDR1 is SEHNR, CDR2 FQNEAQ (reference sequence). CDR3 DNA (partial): TGTGCCAGCAGCTCCCACAGGGCTGAAAAA. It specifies CASSSHRAEK. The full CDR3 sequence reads CASSSHRAEKLFF.

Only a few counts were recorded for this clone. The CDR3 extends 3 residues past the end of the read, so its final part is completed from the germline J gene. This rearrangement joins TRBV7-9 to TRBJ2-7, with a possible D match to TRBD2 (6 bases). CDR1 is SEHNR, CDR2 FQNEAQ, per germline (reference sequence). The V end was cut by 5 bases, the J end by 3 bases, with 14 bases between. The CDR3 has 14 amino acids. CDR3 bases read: TGTGCCAGCAGCCGAACCGGCGGGGTCTACGAG. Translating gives CASSRTGGVYE. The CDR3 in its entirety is CASSRTGGVYEQYF.

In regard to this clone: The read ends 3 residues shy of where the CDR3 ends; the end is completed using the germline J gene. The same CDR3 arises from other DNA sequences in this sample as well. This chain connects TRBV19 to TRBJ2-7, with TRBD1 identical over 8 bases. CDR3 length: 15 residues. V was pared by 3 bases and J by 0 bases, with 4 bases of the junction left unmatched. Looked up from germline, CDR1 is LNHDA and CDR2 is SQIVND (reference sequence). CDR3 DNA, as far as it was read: TGTGCCAGTAGTATCGGTCAGGGGGCCTCCTACGAG. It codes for CASSIGQGASYE. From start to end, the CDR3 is CASSIGQGASYEQYF.

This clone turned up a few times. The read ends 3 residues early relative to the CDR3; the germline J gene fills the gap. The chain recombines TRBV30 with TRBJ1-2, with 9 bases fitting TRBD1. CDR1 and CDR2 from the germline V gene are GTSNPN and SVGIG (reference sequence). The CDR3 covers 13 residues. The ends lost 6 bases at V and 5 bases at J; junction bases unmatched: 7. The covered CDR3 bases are TGTGCCTGTGAAACAGGGGGCAGATATGGC. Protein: CACETGGRYG. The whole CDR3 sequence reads CACETGGRYGYTF.

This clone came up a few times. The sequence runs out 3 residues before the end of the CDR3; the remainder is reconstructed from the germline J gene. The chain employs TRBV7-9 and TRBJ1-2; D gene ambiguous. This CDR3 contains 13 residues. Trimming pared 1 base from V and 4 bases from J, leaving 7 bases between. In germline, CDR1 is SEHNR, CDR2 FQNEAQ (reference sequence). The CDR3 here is CASSLGAVYGYTF. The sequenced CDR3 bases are TGTGCCAGCAGCTTAGGTGCAGTCTATGGC.

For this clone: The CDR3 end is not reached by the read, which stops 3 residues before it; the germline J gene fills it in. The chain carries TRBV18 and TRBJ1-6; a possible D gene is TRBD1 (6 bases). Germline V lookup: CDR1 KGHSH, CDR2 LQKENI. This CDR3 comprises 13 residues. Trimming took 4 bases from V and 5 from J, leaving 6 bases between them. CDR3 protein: CASSRQDNSPLHF. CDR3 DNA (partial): TGTGCCAGCTCACGACAGGATAATTCACCC.